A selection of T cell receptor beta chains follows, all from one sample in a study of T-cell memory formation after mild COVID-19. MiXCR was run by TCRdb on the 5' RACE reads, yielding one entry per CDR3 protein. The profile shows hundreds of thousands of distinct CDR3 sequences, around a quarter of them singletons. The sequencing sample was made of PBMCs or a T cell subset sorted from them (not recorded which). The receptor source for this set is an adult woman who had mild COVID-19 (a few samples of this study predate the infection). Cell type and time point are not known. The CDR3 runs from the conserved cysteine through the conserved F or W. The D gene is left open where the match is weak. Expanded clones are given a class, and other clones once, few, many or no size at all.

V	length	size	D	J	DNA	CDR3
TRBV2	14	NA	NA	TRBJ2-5	TGTGCCAGCAGCCACCAGACAAATAAAGAGACCCAGTACTTC	CASSHQTNKETQYF
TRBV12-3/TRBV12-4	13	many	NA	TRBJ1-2	TGCGCCAGCAGCTTGAGGGGCGGCTATGGCTACACCTTC	CASSLRGGYGYTF
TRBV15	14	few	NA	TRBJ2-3	TGTGCCACCAGTCAGCGGGTTAGCACAGATACGCAGTATTTT	CATSQRVSTDTQYF
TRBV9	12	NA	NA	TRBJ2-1	TGTGCCAGCAGCACGGGGGCCCATGAGCAGTTCTTC	CASSTGAHEQFF
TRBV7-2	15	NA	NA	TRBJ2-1	TGTGCCAGCAGCTCCCCGAGGGCTCGGATCTATGAGCAGTTCTTC	CASSSPRARIYEQFF
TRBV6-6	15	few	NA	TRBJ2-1	TGTGCCAGCGCGGGGACCGAGGGGTCCTACAATGAGCAGTTCTTC	CASAGTEGSYNEQFF
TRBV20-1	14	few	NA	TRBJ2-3	TGCAGGGCCCAACGGGGCAGTAGCACAGATACGCAGTATTTT	CRAQRGSSTDTQYF
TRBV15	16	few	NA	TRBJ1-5	TGTGCCACCAGCGGAGGGCGGATTTATAGCAATCAGCCCCAGCATTTT	CATSGGRIYSNQPQHF
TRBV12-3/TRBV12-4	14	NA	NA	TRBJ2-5	TGTGCCAGCAGCCCCGGGGTAGCGTGGGAGACCCAGTACTTC	CASSPGVAWETQYF
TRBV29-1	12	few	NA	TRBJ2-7	TGCAGCGTTGAACGAGGGACCTACGAGCAGTACTTC	CSVERGTYEQYF
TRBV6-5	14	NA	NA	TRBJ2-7	TGTGCCAGCAGTGCTCCAGGGATCTCCTACGAGCAGTACTTC	CASSAPGISYEQYF
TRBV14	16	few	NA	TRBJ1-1	TGTGCCAGCAGCCCCGGGGGGGTAGGACCCCTCACTGAAGCTTTCTTT	CASSPGGVGPLTEAFF
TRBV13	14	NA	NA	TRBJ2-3	TGTGCCAGCAGCTACCCACCTTCTGAAGATACGCAGTATTTT	CASSYPPSEDTQYF
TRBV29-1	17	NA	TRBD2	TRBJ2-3	TGCAGCGTTGAACGACGGGGGGGCAGGGAGGATTCAGATACGCAGTATTTT	CSVERRGGREDSDTQYF
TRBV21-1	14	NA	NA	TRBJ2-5	TGTGCCAGCAGCAACTTGTTGGGGCGAGAGACCCAGTACTTC	CASSNLLGRETQYF
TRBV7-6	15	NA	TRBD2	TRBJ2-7	TGTGCCAGCAGCCCCCAGATTAGCGGGGGGGTCGAGCAGTACTTC	CASSPQISGGVEQYF
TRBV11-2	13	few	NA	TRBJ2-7	TGTGCCAGCAGCTTATACCAGGGCTACGAGCAGTACTTC	CASSLYQGYEQYF
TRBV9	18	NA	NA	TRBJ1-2	TGTGCCAGCAGCGACCAATTCGGAGGGACGACTATTGGCTATGGCTACACCTTC	CASSDQFGGTTIGYGYTF
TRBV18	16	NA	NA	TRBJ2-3	TGTGCCAGCTCACCACCGTCCTCGGCGGGCACAGATACGCAGTATTTT	CASSPPSSAGTDTQYF
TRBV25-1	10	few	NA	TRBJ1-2	TGTGCCAGCAGGGGTTATGGCTACACCTTC	CASRGYGYTF
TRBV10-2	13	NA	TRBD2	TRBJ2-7	TGCGCCAGCACCGGGACTAGCACGGGCGAGCAGTACTTC	CASTGTSTGEQYF
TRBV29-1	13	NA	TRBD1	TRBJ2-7	TGCAGCGTTCTCTGGACAGGCACCTACGAGCAGTACTTC	CSVLWTGTYEQYF
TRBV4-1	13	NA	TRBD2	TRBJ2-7	TGCGCCAGCAGCCAAGGACTAGCTCAAGAGCAGTACTTC	CASSQGLAQEQYF